This entry features one TCR beta chain sequence. Its antigen is currently not known. Per-base qualities were not stored, and no clone one base away is much larger. This sample was taken from a study of PD-L1 blockade in urothelial cancer (dated by TCRdb to 2015 to 2018). Looking at the study overall: All patients started therapy around 2014 and received atezolizumab 1,200 mg intravenously every 3 weeks. Blood samples gave a median of about 130,000 T cells and 83,000 or so unique TCRs, with a median clonality of 0.080. Durable clinical benefit was defined as progression-free survival longer than 6 months, and TCR features were also tested against progression-free and overall survival. About 85% of the 29 patients were identified as males with urothelial cancer of bladder origin, and a prior smoking history was reported by 18 of 29 patients. The study was an exploratory multi-omic analysis of somatic, immune and clinical correlates of response to PD-L1 blockade with atezolizumab in urothelial cancer. Durable clinical benefit was achieved by nine patients and was not achieved by 20 patients. Blood samples were analyzed at two time points: 3 weeks after treatment start (second dose) and 6 weeks after treatment start. Twenty-nine patients had pretreatment blood TCR-seq, some 25 had at least one posttreatment blood collection, and some 25 had tumor TCR-seq. In the same patients, pretreatment tumors underwent whole exome sequencing and RNA sequencing in addition to TCR sequencing. An ECOG performance status of 0 or 1 was recorded for the patients, and 0 to 3 prior chemotherapy regimens had been received by the patients. Pretreatment tumor samples, along with matched peripheral blood collected serially before and after atezolizumab treatment, underwent TCR sequencing. On the study overall, not on this receptor specifically: Improved progression-free and overall survival was found to be associated with pretreatment peripheral blood TCR clonality below the median. At 3 weeks after the start of treatment, tumor-associated TCR clones in peripheral blood had expanded more in patients with durable benefit (n of about 22, p = 0.022). Small sample size (n ≈ 29) and many exploratory analyses mean the results are intended to be hypothesis-generating.

Each PCR received spiked-in synthetic TCR analog templates so that absolute template abundance could be estimated from read counts. The immunoSEQ assay was used to amplify TCRbeta CDR3 regions from genomic DNA with bias-controlled V and J gene primers. Sequencing of rearranged TCRbeta segments was done at approximately 20X coverage. As for how the authors treated the data: Sequencing errors were corrected by clustering, and CDR3s were annotated against IMGT so that V, D and J genes could be assigned. Out-of-frame and stop-codon sequences were excluded, and only productive TCRbeta rearrangements were used in downstream analyses. Clonality was calculated as one minus the Shannon entropy normalized by the log of the number of unique productive sequences. Fisher's exact test with Benjamini-Hochberg correction, using a cutoff of adjusted p below 0.01, was how clones that differed between time points or between blood and tumor were identified. What TCRdb holds here is the immuneACCESS table cut down to in-frame rearrangements. Part of the clones is not present; checked against another copy, under half of the missing clones reflect an unresolved V gene, and the others are unexplained. Clone size and the V and J calls come from that table; the DNA yielded D and trimming. The sample records tens of thousands of clones, around 90% of which are singletons. The ten biggest clones cover 1.5% to 2% of the sample.

A total of 29 patients with locally advanced or metastatic urothelial carcinoma, treated at Memorial Sloan Kettering on a trial protocol, made up the cohort. Peripheral blood mononuclear cells were collected pretreatment and during treatment, at between 1 and 8 total time points per patient. The Qiagen DNeasy Blood extraction kit was used to purify genomic DNA from total PBMCs and tumor samples. PBMCs were collected pretreatment and during treatment, and were isolated and stored as previously described. From cysteine to phenylalanine, the CDR3 is 14 amino acids long. Just the 42-base CDR3 DNA is kept, in frame starting at base 1. As encoded in the germline V gene, CDR1 is MGHRA while CDR2 is YSYEKL. V and J lose 0 bases and 7 bases, and a span of 9 bases separates them.

Recombination linked TRBV4-1 to TRBJ2-2, with the D gene uncertain. The receptor comes from a man aged 50-59 years with urothelial cancer. The source material was PBMCs, sampled around atezolizumab (anti-PD-L1) treatment. The CDR3 protein sequence reads: CASSQDRVDGELFF. DNA sequence: TGCGCCAGCAGCCAAGATCGGGTAGACGGGGAGCTGTTTTTT.